Each of the 21 T cell receptor beta chains below was sequenced from the same sample in a study of T-cell reconstitution after alpha-beta-depleted transplantation in children. Researchers prepared the TCRbeta library using unique molecular identifiers, the study reports. TCRdb re-called the PCR reads through MiXCR, storing one row per CDR3 protein. Of approximately 800,000 distinct CDR3 sequences listed, less than 20% were seen once; the top ten hold approximately 5%. The sample consisted of PBMCs, mostly from graft donor cells, taken 360 days after TCRalphabeta/CD19-depleted stem cell transplant. These receptors were collected from a male patient younger than 18 who had a stem cell transplant for acute lymphoblastic leukemia, so the T cells may come from the graft donor.

This chain joins TRBV9 and TRBJ1-4; D unresolved. V was shortened by 4 bases and J by 4 bases, with 11 bases between the two germline ends. Germline V gene data show CDR1 as SGDLS and CDR2 as YYNGEE. CDR3 length: 14 amino acids. The CDR3 region has the DNA TGTGCCAGCAGCCCCAGTCCCGGTAATGAAAAACTGTTTTTT. Protein sequence: CASSPSPGNEKLFF.

The chain carries TRBV20-1 and TRBJ2-7; unclear D gene. V was clipped by 3 bases and J by 4 bases, with 16 bases between them. Germline V gene data show CDR1 as DFQATT and CDR2 as SNEGSKA (reference sequence). This CDR3 region has 14 residues. CDR3 residues: CSARNRGGWYEQYF. Written as DNA, the CDR3 is TGCAGTGCTAGGAATAGAGGTGGGTGGTACGAGCAGTACTTC.

This clonotype was counted a few times. This sequence joins TRBV7-3 and TRBJ2-2; 9 bases are a match to TRBD1. Germline V gene lookup returns CDR1 SGHTA and CDR2 FQGTGA. J gave up 5 bases and V 0 bases, and 13 bases lay outside the gene matches. CDR3 length: 19 residues. The CDR3 nucleotides read TGTGCCAGCAGCTTAACGTTAAGGGACAGGGTTTCACCGACCGGGGAGCTGTTTTTT. This translates into CASSLTLRDRVSPTGELFF.

This clonotype appeared a few times. This sequence joins TRBV7-6 and TRBJ2-5; weak D call: TRBD1 (5 bases). Trimming left V 0 bases short and J 7 bases short, with 9 bases between. Germline V gene data show CDR1 as SGHVS and CDR2 as FNYEAQ. This CDR3 contains 13 residues. The CDR3 DNA sequence: TGTGCCAGCAGCTTAGCTGTCAGGGTGACCCAGTACTTC. Its protein product is CASSLAVRVTQYF.

The V and J genes are TRBV19 and TRBJ2-1; possibly TRBD1 for D (6 bases). Per the germline V gene, CDR1 is LNHDA and CDR2 is SQIVND (reference sequence). The V end lost 6 bases, the J end lost 2 bases, and 14 bases lay between the germline ends. The CDR3 extends over 15 amino acids. The CDR3 DNA is TGTGCCAGTAGCATGCCCGGACAGACCTACAATGAGCAGTTCTTC. It yields the protein CASSMPGQTYNEQFF.

The chain employs TRBV5-1 and TRBJ1-2; D is perhaps TRBD1 (6 bases). With 5 bases removed from V and 2 bases from J, the gap between germline ends came to 22 bases. The CDR3 consists of 17 residues. Germline CDR1 is SGHRS and CDR2 is YFSETQ. The CDR3 nucleotides are TGCGCCAGCAGGCCGAAACCGTCCTCGGGGGCCAACTATGGCTACACCTTC. Its protein product is CASRPKPSSGANYGYTF.

In its sample, this clonotype was seen a few times. The rearrangement joins TRBV12-3 or TRBV12-4 to TRBJ1-5, with 7 positions matching TRBD1. After removal of 6 bases from V and 5 bases from J, the junction contained 4 bases not matched to a gene. CDR3 length equals 13 residues. CDR3 loop: CASRTGWHQPQHF. CDR3 coding DNA: TGTGCCAGCAGGACAGGGTGGCATCAGCCCCAGCATTTT.

This clonotype has at least ten counts. The V call is TRBV18, the J call TRBJ2-3; D may be TRBD2 (5 bases). This CDR3 is built from 14 residues. The germline V gene encodes CDR1 KGHSH and CDR2 LQKENI. Trimming cost V 8 bases and J 0 bases, with 12 bases left between them. In nucleotides, the CDR3 is TGTGCCAGCCCTCCGGGATATAGCACAGATACGCAGTATTTT. It encodes CASPPGYSTDTQYF.

This clonotype was seen more than once but under ten times. This chain's CDR3 is CASSRSGVEPPWGYTF. The CDR3 DNA is TGTGCCAGCAGCAGAAGCGGCGTGGAGCCTCCCTGGGGCTACACCTTC. J is TRBJ1-2 and V is TRBV3-1; D unclear. Germline values: CDR1 LGHDT, CDR2 YNNKEL (reference sequence). The CDR3 contains 16 residues. The ends were cut back, 5 bases at V and 8 bases at J, with 24 bases in the middle.

The chain employs TRBV12-3 or TRBV12-4 and TRBJ2-7; unclear D gene. The CDR3 loop spans 13 amino acids. V was clipped by 3 bases and J by 6 bases, with 12 bases between them. CDR3 sequence: CASSFPTSFEQYF. In nucleotides, the CDR3 is TGTGCCAGCAGTTTCCCCACCAGTTTCGAGCAGTACTTC.

The chain is built from TRBV18 and TRBJ2-6; D possibly matches TRBD1 or TRBD2 (5 bases each). Germline CDR1 and CDR2: KGHSH and LQKENI. V dropped 5 bases and J dropped 0 bases, with 20 bases sitting between them. The CDR3 loop spans 19 amino acids. The CDR3 sequence is CASSAVGAAFFSGANVLTF. CDR3 DNA: TGTGCCAGCTCAGCAGTCGGGGCAGCGTTCTTCTCTGGGGCCAACGTCCTGACTTTC. Filled out from reference TRBV18 and TRBJ2-6, the complete variable domain reads NAGVMQNPRHLVRRRGQEARLRCSPMKGHSHVYWYRQLPEEGLKFMVYLQKENIIDESGMPKERFSAEFPKEGPSILRIQQVVRGDSAAYFCASSAVGAAFFSGANVLTFGAGSRLTVL.

This clonotype occurred many times. For the CDR3, the DNA is TGCGCCAGCAGCTTCCGGCAGGAGGGAACTGAAGCTTTCTTT. The encoded protein is CASSFRQEGTEAFF. The chain recombines TRBV5-1 with TRBJ1-1; no firm D call. The V and J ends lost 2 bases and 5 bases respectively, with 13 bases between them. This CDR3 spans 14 amino acids. Germline V lookup: CDR1 SGHRS, CDR2 YFSETQ.

The chain joins TRBV7-6 to TRBJ2-7; D not certain. CDR1 and CDR2 from the germline V gene are SGHVS and FNYEAQ. V gave up 4 bases and J gave up 4 bases, with 11 bases separating them. This CDR3 spans 13 amino acids. The CDR3 region is CASSSVWGYEQYF. DNA for the CDR3: TGTGCCAGCAGCTCTGTATGGGGTTACGAGCAGTACTTC. Based on the CDR3 plus reference TRBV7-6 and TRBJ2-7, the full variable domain is GAGVSQSPRYKVTKRGQDVALRCDPISGHVSLYWYRQALGQGPEFLTYFNYEAQQDKSGLPNDRFSAERPEGSISTLTIQRTEQRDSAMYRCASSSVWGYEQYFGPGTRLTVT.

The table lists this clonotype with many counts. The J gene is TRBJ2-1, the V gene TRBV9, with a possible D match to TRBD2 (5 bases). This CDR3 contains 15 residues. Trimming took 2 bases from V and 0 from J, leaving 9 bases between them. The germline CDR1 and CDR2 sequences are SGDLS and YYNGEE. CDR3 region: CASSVGEFSYNEQFF. The CDR3 DNA reads as TGTGCCAGCAGCGTCGGGGAGTTCTCCTACAATGAGCAGTTCTTC. Together with reference TRBV9 and TRBJ2-1, the CDR3 gives the full variable domain: DSGVTQTPKHLITATGQRVTLRCSPRSGDLSVYWYQQSLDQGLQFLIQYYNGEERAKGNILERFSAQQFPDLHSELNLSSLELGDSALYFCASSVGEFSYNEQFFGPGTRLTVL.

This clonotype turned up a few times. The CDR3 DNA sequence: TGTGCCAGTAGTACCCGGACAGGGGACTACGAGCAGTACTTC. Protein: CASSTRTGDYEQYF. The chain recombines TRBV19 with TRBJ2-7, with TRBD1 matching over 9 bases. The germline gives CDR1 LNHDA, CDR2 SQIVND (reference sequence). The trim removed 4 bases at V and 3 bases at J, leaving 4 bases unmatched. This CDR3 is built from 14 residues.

The genes are TRBV6-1 and TRBJ2-3, with 12 bases that match TRBD2. Germline V lookup: CDR1 MNHNS, CDR2 SASEGT. The CDR3 is 15 amino acids. V trimming: 5 bases; J trimming: 7 bases; junction bases outside the gene matches: 7. CDR3 loop: CASSPETSGSNTQYF. The CDR3 nucleotides read TGTGCCAGCAGTCCAGAGACTAGCGGGAGCAATACGCAGTATTTT.

This clonotype came up many times. The rearrangement links TRBV6-1 to TRBJ2-7; unclear D gene. Germline CDR1 and CDR2: MNHNS and SASEGT. The CDR3 runs to 13 residues. V was clipped by 3 bases and J by 2 bases, with 8 bases between them. CDR3 nucleotide sequence: TGTGCCAGCAGTGACTACCCTGCCTACGAGCAGTACTTC. Its translation: CASSDYPAYEQYF.

This clonotype was picked up many times. This chain links TRBV6-2 or TRBV6-3 with TRBJ2-4; TRBD2 matches 8 bases. V dropped 6 bases and J dropped 3; count of bases not matched to a gene: 7. Germline CDR1 reads MNHEY; CDR2 reads SVGEGT. This CDR3 has 15 residues. CDR3 bases: TGTGCCAGCAGACTAGCGGCCTTCGACAAAAACATTCAGTACTTC. It encodes CASRLAAFDKNIQYF.

The rearrangement uses TRBV21-1 and TRBJ2-5. TRBV21-1 is a pseudogene locus. CDR3 length: 15 residues. The CDR3 DNA reads TGTGCCAGCAGCAAAGGTGGAGCCGAGCAAGAGACCCAGTACTTC. Translating gives CASSKGGAEQETQYF.

This clonotype was observed at least ten times. The rearrangement uses TRBV12-3 or TRBV12-4 and TRBJ2-3, with D possibly matching TRBD1 (5 bases). Trimming removed 8 bases from V and 2 bases from J, with 14 bases in between. There are 14 residues in the CDR3. The CDR3 loop reads CASSRGNPTDTQYF. DNA for the CDR3: TGTGCCAGCTCTAGGGGTAACCCCACAGATACGCAGTATTTT.

This sequence joins TRBV9 and TRBJ1-3; D unresolved. Germline CDR1 and CDR2: SGDLS and YYNGEE. Between the trimmed V and J ends, which lost 3 bases and 0 bases, there was a span of 10 bases. This CDR3 is built from 15 residues. DNA for the CDR3: TGTGCCAGCAGCGCGTCGGTTCTCTCTGGAAACACCATATATTTT. Its protein is CASSASVLSGNTIYF.